These 8 T cell receptor beta chains share one sample of origin, sequenced in a study of tumor-infiltrating lymphocytes in primary liver carcinoma. TCR beta cDNA was prepared out of about 530 ng total RNA by means of a constant-region primer. Libraries for TCR beta were built through three nested multiplex PCR rounds, which together made up a slightly modified ARM-PCR procedure. A C-beta reverse primer and TRBV1-TRBV30 forward primers served in each of the first two PCR rounds, at 10 cycles apiece. TCRdb re-called the multiplex PCR reads through MiXCR, storing one row per CDR3 protein. The sample comprises some 180,000 distinct CDR3 sequences, about 85% of which are singletons, and 15% to 20% rests with the top ten. Between roughly 20 and 33 mg of unsorted bulk tissue served as the source from which RNA and DNA were co-extracted. Sequenced material: tumor tissue from primary liver carcinoma. The receptor set was obtained from a man aged 35 to 55 with primary liver carcinoma and hepatitis B virus infection.

V is TRBV29-1 and J is TRBJ2-7, with a tentative D call TRBD2 (5 bases). Germline CDR1 is SQVTM and CDR2 is ANQGSEA. The CDR3 sequence is 13 residues long. The V and J ends lost 4 bases and 5 bases respectively, with 15 bases between them. The CDR3, as DNA: TGCAGCGTTGGTCCTAGTGAGAGGGACGAGCAGTACTTC. Protein product: CSVGPSERDEQYF.

The J gene is TRBJ2-7, the V gene TRBV19; D might be TRBD2 (5 bases). The CDR3 runs to 15 residues. Between the trimmed V and J ends, which lost 5 bases and 3 bases, there was a span of 17 bases. In germline, CDR1 is LNHDA, CDR2 SQIVND (reference sequence). CDR3 nucleotides: TGTGCCAGTAGTTCTTCCCTGGGAGTTCGCTACGAGCAGTACTTC. It yields the protein CASSSSLGVRYEQYF.

About this clonotype itself: The conserved phenylalanine or tryptophan is not found at the CDR3 terminus, so this likely reflects a read error. Because the CDR3's place on the DNA is in doubt, the DNA is left out and the CDR3 is given as listed by TCRdb. The genes are TRBV4-2 and TRBJ2-3; the table gives TRBD2 as D, unverified against the DNA. Germline V gives CDR1 LGHNA, CDR2 YNFKEQ. The CDR3 has 19 amino acids, counting both end residues. This chain's CDR3 is CASSQWVAGGPVGADTHYC.

The V gene is TRBV12-3 or TRBV12-4, the J gene TRBJ1-5, with 7 bases identical to TRBD1. The CDR3 has 15 amino acids. V lost 10 bases to trimming and J lost 5 bases; unmatched junction nucleotides: 14. In DNA form, the CDR3 reads TGTGCCACTAGGCAGACAGGGCTACCAGATCAGCCCCAGCATTTT. Amino acid sequence: CATRQTGLPDQPQHF.

The sample holds one count of this clonotype. The junction differs from germline at one of its ends, possibly a read error. The V and J genes are TRBV12-3 or TRBV12-4 and TRBJ1-2; D is unresolved. CDR3 length equals 12 residues. CDR3 in amino acids: CAIGLGIDGYTF. In DNA form, the CDR3 reads TGTGCCATCGGACTGGGGATCGATGGCTACACTTTC.

This clonotype was seen more than once but under ten times. A read error may explain this, as a much larger clone is one base away. The chain recombines TRBV10-2 with TRBJ2-2; 8 positions agree with TRBD2. The CDR3 spans 13 residues. Per germline, CDR1 WSHSY and CDR2 SAAADI. V trimming: 8 bases; J trimming: 10 bases; junction bases outside the gene matches: 9. CDR3 in DNA: TGCGCCAGCCGGGGGGGAGCCACTGTGGAGCTGTTTTTT. This translates into CASRGGATVELFF.

In the case of this clonotype: A read error may account for a junction end that differs from germline. The chain couples TRBV5-8 to TRBJ2-2; D not resolved. The germline gives CDR1 SGHTS, CDR2 YDEGEE. The CDR3 totals 14 residues. The CDR3 coding sequence is TGTGCCAACAGCTCAGCCCTTAATACCGGGGAGCTGTTTTTT. Translating gives CANSSALNTGELFF.

As to this clonotype: At one end the junction does not follow the germline gene, possibly because of a read error. J is TRBJ2-5 and V is TRBV4-3, with D hard to call. Germline CDR1 LGHNA, CDR2 YSLEER. The CDR3 extends over 14 amino acids. The CDR3 bases are TGCGCCAGCAACCAAGAGGAGTACTTGGAGACCCGGTACTTC. Translating it yields CASNQEEYLETRYF.